Below, 15 T cell receptor beta chains from the same sample are listed, as sequenced in a study of T cell responses to AZD1222 COVID-19 vaccine. The assay was immunoSEQ multiplex PCR, and TCRdb's table has in-frame clones only and misses some. The table records around 150,000 clones, approximately 93% of them present only once. Source: peripheral blood, taken 28 days after the second AZD1222 dose. Receptors originate from an adult who received the AZD1222 COVID-19 vaccine.

The chain combines TRBV10-3 with TRBJ2-2; 10 bases map to TRBD1. The CDR3 extends over 17 amino acids. Germline CDR1 and CDR2: ENHRY and SYGVKD. The trim removed 3 bases at V and 6 bases at J, leaving 10 bases unmatched. CDR3: CAISDPGQGRGSGELFF. CDR3 sequence (DNA): TGTGCCATCAGTGATCCGGGACAGGGGCGAGGGTCCGGGGAGCTGTTTTTT.

This clone was counted a single time. The rearrangement uses TRBV28 and TRBJ2-1; D unclear. Germline V gives CDR1 MDHEN, CDR2 SYDVKM. This CDR3 has 12 amino acids. The V end lost 1 base, the J end lost 7 bases, and 5 bases lay between the germline ends. CDR3 nucleotide sequence: TGTGCCAGCAGTTTATTGGCTAATGAGCAGTTCTTC. This translates into CASSLLANEQFF.

This chain connects TRBV20-1 to TRBJ2-1; D unresolved. Germline V lookup: CDR1 DFQATT, CDR2 SNEGSKA (reference sequence). The length of the CDR3 is 10 residues. The V and J ends lost 5 bases and 9 bases respectively, with 8 bases between them. CDR3 amino acids: CSAVRGEQFF. In DNA, the CDR3 is TGCAGTGCTGTAAGAGGTGAGCAGTTCTTC.

This rearrangement joins TRBV28 to TRBJ1-4; TRBD1 aligns across 11 bases. V shed 5 bases and J 1 base; nucleotides not matched to a gene: 9. The germline V gene has CDR1 MDHEN and CDR2 SYDVKM. The CDR3 consists of 18 residues. The CDR3 reads CASSLRDRGIVTNEKLFF. Here the CDR3 DNA reads TGTGCCAGCAGTCTCCGGGACAGGGGGATTGTAACTAATGAAAAACTGTTTTTT.

The chain has TRBV5-8 and TRBJ1-3, with 9 bases lining up with TRBD1. V lost 4 bases and J lost 0; bases outside the gene matches: 5. The germline V gene has CDR1 SGHTS and CDR2 YDEGEE. The length of the CDR3 is 16 residues. CDR3 DNA: TGTGCCAGCAGCGGACAGGGGACCTACTCTGGAAACACCATATATTTT. This gives the protein CASSGQGTYSGNTIYF.

This chain connects TRBV4-1 to TRBJ2-2; D possibly corresponds to TRBD2 (6 bases). The CDR3 sequence is 16 residues long. Germline loops: CDR1 MGHRA, CDR2 YSYEKL. With 5 bases removed from V and 0 bases from J, the gap between germline ends came to 13 bases. This chain's CDR3 is CASSTTGLANTGELFF. DNA for the CDR3: TGCGCCAGCAGCACAACGGGACTCGCGAACACCGGGGAGCTGTTTTTT.

The chain employs TRBV7-3 and TRBJ2-2, with TRBD2 as a possible D gene (6 bases). V dropped 3 bases and J dropped 6 bases, with 20 bases sitting between them. The CDR3 has 17 amino acids. Germline CDR1 and CDR2: SGHTA and FQGTGA. CDR3 bases: TGTGCCAGCAGCTTTGGGGCGGGGCAGGGTACCCCCGGGGAGCTGTTTTTT. Protein sequence: CASSFGAGQGTPGELFF.

This clone was seen a handful of times. The V gene is TRBV7-3, the J gene TRBJ2-3, with a possible D match to TRBD2 (6 bases). V was clipped by 5 bases and J by 9 bases, with 15 bases between them. CDR1 SGHTA and CDR2 FQGTGA come from the germline V gene. The CDR3 contains 13 residues. CDR3 bases: TGTGCCAGCAGCCAAAACCTCGGGGGAACGCAGTATTTT. It encodes CASSQNLGGTQYF.

The DNA for the CDR3 is TGTGCCAGTAGTACCCGGCACAGGGGTTGGGGCTATGGCTACACCTTC. This translates into CASSTRHRGWGYGYTF. The gene calls are TRBV19 and TRBJ1-2; TRBD1 aligns across 7 bases. V lost 4 bases to trimming and J lost 4 bases; unmatched junction nucleotides: 12. Germline assignment: CDR1 LNHDA and CDR2 SQIVND (reference sequence). The CDR3 covers 16 residues.

This chain links TRBV29-1 with TRBJ2-3, with 7 bases identical to TRBD1. This CDR3 spans 13 amino acids. V shed 4 bases and J 3 bases; nucleotides not matched to a gene: 4. From germline, CDR1 is SQVTM and CDR2 ANQGSEA. The CDR3 DNA is TGCAGCGTTGTGGGCAGGGGGACAGATACGCAGTATTTT. Translation: CSVVGRGTDTQYF.

This clone occurred once. One end of the junction is discordant with germline, which a read error may explain. The rearrangement uses TRBV29-1 and TRBJ2-4; TRBD2 might be the D (6 bases). Per the germline V gene, CDR1 is SQVTM and CDR2 is ANQGSEA. This CDR3 comprises 15 residues. In DNA, the CDR3 is TGCAGCGTTCAGCATGGGGGGTATCCCAAGAACATTCAGTACTTC. It codes for CSVQHGGYPKNIQYF.

CDR3 nucleotides: TGTGCCAGTAGTATTATTATTCCTTCCAATCAGCCCCAGCATTTT. As protein: CASSIIIPSNQPQHF. The genes are TRBV19 and TRBJ1-5; D is uncertain. CDR1 and CDR2 from the germline V gene are LNHDA and SQIVND (reference sequence). The CDR3 consists of 15 residues. Trimming pared 3 bases from V and 3 bases from J, leaving 12 bases between. The whole variable domain, remainder taken from reference TRBV19 and TRBJ1-5, is DGGITQSPKYLFRKEGQNVTLSCEQNLNHDAMYWYRQDPGQGLRLIYYSQIVNDFQKGDIAEGYSVSREKKESFPLTVTSAQKNPTAFYLCASSIIIPSNQPQHFGDGTRLSIL.

The chain employs TRBV7-8 and TRBJ2-2, with a tentative D call TRBD2 (5 bases). The CDR3 runs 13 residues. V was cut by 1 base and J by 6 bases, with 6 bases left in between. Germline V gene lookup returns CDR1 SGHVS and CDR2 FQNEAQ. The CDR3 sequence: CASSLVAPGELFF. The CDR3 region has the DNA TGTGCCAGCAGCTTAGTAGCGCCCGGGGAGCTGTTTTTT. The full variable domain, rest sourced from reference TRBV7-8 and TRBJ2-2, is GAGVSQSPRYKVAKRGQDVALRCDPISGHVSLFWYQQALGQGPEFLTYFQNEAQLDKSGLPSDRFFAERPEGSVSTLKIQRTQQEDSAVYLCASSLVAPGELFFGEGSRLTVL.

The chain uses TRBV9 and TRBJ2-1; possibly TRBD2 for D (6 bases). CDR3 length: 15 residues. Germline loops: CDR1 SGDLS, CDR2 YYNGEE. V dropped 4 bases and J dropped 6 bases, with 17 bases sitting between them. The CDR3 bases are TGTGCCAGCAGCCCCCGACTAGGGGACCGCAATGAGCAGTTCTTC. Translated, it gives CASSPRLGDRNEQFF.

The V gene is TRBV19, the J gene TRBJ1-1; D gene ambiguous. Germline loops: CDR1 LNHDA, CDR2 SQIVND (reference sequence). Trimming cost V 3 bases and J 1 base, with 6 bases left between them. The CDR3 loop spans 13 amino acids. The CDR3 DNA is TGTGCCAGTAGTATTTCTGCGAACACTGAAGCTTTCTTT. Its translation is CASSISANTEAFF.